The following is a TCR beta chain sequence with its context. The clone's antigen remains unknown. The input lacks base qualities; no much larger clone sits a single base away. The CDR3 regions of human TCRbeta chains were subjected to immunosequencing. Turning to the authors' computational methods: Repertoire TCRs were matched against a reference library of SARS-CoV-2-specific TCRs generated with the MIRA antigen-specificity platform. Breadth was defined as the fraction of unique TCRs that were SARS-CoV-2-associated, and depth was defined as the fraction of total T cells that were SARS-CoV-2-associated. Using the MIRA data, every spike-specific TCR was mapped to the spike region that the TCR reacted to and assigned to either a CD4 or a CD8 class. Log10-transformed breadth and depth values were compared by one-way ANOVA with Sidak's multiple comparisons tests. TCRdb carries this immuneACCESS record with in-frame sequences only. Its versions omit some clonotypes, under half of them owing to an unresolved V gene in the studies checked, with the rest unexplained. That table supplies the V and J calls and clone size; D and trimming were determined from the DNA. The sample profile shows 70,000 to 95,000 clones; roughly nine tenths of them were found once. The top ten clonotypes cover less than 3.5% of the sample.

These data belong to a study of T cell responses to AZD1222 COVID-19 vaccine (dated by TCRdb to the early 2020s). Regarding the complete study: A total of approximately 250 trial participants underwent TCR sequencing, of whom 207 had received two doses of AZD1222 and some 25 had received two doses of the MenACWY control vaccine. Enrollment into the trials was organized by age into subgroups of 18-55, 56-69 and 70-plus years, and those subgroups contained roughly 140, 27 and 60 TCR-sequenced participants, respectively. Findings and caveats that apply to the study as a whole: Vaccine-associated CD4 TCRs spanned the whole spike protein, with dominant responses in regions 160-218 and 743-854. After two AZD1222 doses, both the breadth and the depth of spike-specific TCRs were significantly higher than at day 0 and than in MenACWY recipients. In the small 56-69-year group, the increase in depth fell short of significance, most likely because of low power. Because no samples from the day 14 peak response were available, repertoires could be characterized only after the peak T cell response. Only five to seven AZD1222 recipients were SARS-CoV-2 seropositive at baseline, limiting conclusions about previously exposed vaccinees. Reportedly, close to half of the unique spike-specific TCRs recognized epitopes lying outside the regions that are mutated in the B.1.351 and B.1.1.7 variants. Most participants were white British and females outnumbered males, and the authors suggested that clonal diversity may have been underestimated.

Per the publication, the time point label means: baseline before first vaccination. The sample's treatment or condition label is to be understood as: meningococcal conjugate vaccine given as trial control. Vaccinee samples were obtained from the UK trials COV001 and COV002, which included a single-blind randomized controlled phase 2/3 trial of AZD1222 (ChAdOx1 nCoV-19) in healthy adults. Trial participant PBMC samples were collected at day 0 and day 28 after the second dose for TCRbeta chain sequencing. The germline V gene (reference sequence) specifies GTSNPN as CDR1 and SVGIG as CDR2. The CDR3, cysteine through phenylalanine, is 11 amino acids long. The sequence is cut down to CDR3 DNA, 33 bases in frame from base 1.

The sequencing used peripheral blood, collected on day 0 of MenACWY control vaccination. The sequence links TRBV30 to TRBJ1-3, with the D gene not clear enough to name. The clonotype originates from an adult in good health. In nucleotide form, the sequence is TGTGCGCTGAGCTCTGGAAACACCATATATTTT. This sequence encodes CALSSGNTIYF.